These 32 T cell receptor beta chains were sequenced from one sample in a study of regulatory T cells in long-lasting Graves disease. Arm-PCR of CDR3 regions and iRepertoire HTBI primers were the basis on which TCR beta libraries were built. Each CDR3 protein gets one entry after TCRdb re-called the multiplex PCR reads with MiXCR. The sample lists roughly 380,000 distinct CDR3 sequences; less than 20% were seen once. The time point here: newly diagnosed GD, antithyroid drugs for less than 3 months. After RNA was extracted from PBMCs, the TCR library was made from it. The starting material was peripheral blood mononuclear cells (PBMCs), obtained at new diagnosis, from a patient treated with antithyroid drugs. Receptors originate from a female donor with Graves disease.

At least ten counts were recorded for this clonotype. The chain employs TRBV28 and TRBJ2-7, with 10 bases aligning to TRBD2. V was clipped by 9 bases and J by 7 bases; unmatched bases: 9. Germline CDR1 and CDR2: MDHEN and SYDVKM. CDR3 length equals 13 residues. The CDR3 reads CASSAGGAVEQYF. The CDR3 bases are TGTGCCAGTTCAGCGGGAGGGGCCGTAGAGCAGTACTTC.

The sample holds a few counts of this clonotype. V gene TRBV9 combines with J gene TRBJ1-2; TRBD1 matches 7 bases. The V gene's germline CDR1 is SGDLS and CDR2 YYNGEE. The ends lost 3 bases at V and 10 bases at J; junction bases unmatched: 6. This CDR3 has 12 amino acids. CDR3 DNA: TGTGCCAGCAGCGGCGGACAGGCTTACTACACCTTC. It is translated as CASSGGQAYYTF. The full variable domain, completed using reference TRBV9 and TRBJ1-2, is DSGVTQTPKHLITATGQRVTLRCSPRSGDLSVYWYQQSLDQGLQFLIQYYNGEERAKGNILERFSAQQFPDLHSELNLSSLELGDSALYFCASSGGQAYYTFGSGTRLTVV.

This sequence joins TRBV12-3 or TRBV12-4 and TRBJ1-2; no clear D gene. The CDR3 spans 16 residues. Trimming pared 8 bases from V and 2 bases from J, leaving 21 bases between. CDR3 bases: TGTGCCAGCGGGAGCCCGGTAGGACGGGAAAACTATGGCTACACCTTC. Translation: CASGSPVGRENYGYTF.

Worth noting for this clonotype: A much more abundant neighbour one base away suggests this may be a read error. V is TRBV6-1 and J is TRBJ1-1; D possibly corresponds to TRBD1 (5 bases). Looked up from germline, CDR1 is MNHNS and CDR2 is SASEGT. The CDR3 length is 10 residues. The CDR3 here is CVNRFNEAFF. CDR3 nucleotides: TGTGTCAACAGGTTCAATGAAGCTTTCTTT.

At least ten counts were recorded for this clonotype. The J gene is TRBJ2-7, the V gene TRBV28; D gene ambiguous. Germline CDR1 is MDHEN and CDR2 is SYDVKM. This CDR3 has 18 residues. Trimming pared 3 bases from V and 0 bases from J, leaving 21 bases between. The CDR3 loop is CASSFKGRSPSSSYEQYF. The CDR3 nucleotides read TGTGCCAGCAGTTTTAAAGGCCGGAGTCCGTCCTCCTCCTACGAGCAGTACTTC. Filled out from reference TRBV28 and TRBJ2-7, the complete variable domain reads DVKVTQSSRYLVKRTGEKVFLECVQDMDHENMFWYRQDPGLGLRLIYFSYDVKMKEKGDIPEGYSVSREKKERFSLILESASTNQTSMYLCASSFKGRSPSSSYEQYFGPGTRLTVT.

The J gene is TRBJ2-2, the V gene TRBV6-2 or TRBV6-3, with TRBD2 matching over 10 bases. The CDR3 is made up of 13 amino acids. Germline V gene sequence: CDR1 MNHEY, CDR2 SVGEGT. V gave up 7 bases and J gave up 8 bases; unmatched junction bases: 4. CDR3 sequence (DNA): TGTGCCAGCATCCAGCGGGAGGGGGGGGAGCTGTTTTTT. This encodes CASIQREGGELFF.

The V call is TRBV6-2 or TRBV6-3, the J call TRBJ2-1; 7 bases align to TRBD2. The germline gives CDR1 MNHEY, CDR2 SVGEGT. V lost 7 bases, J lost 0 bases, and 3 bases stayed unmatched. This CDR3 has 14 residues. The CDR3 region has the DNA TGTGCCAGCACCCGACTAGCCTCCTACAATGAGCAGTTCTTC. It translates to CASTRLASYNEQFF.

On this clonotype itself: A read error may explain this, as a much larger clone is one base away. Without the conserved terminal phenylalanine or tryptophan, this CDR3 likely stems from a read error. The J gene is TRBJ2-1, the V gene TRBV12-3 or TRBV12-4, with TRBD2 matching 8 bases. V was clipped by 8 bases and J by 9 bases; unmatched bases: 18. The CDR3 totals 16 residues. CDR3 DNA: TGTGCCAGCCGCCTGTCGGGGGGGGGGGCCATCACTGAGCAGTTCTAC. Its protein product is CASRLSGGGAITEQFY.

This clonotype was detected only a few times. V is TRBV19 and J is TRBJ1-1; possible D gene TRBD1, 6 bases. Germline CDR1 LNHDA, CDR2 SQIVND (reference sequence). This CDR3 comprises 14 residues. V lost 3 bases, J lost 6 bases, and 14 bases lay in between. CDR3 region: CASSISEGGPEAFF. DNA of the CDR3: TGTGCCAGTAGTATCTCGGAGGGGGGGCCTGAAGCTTTCTTT.

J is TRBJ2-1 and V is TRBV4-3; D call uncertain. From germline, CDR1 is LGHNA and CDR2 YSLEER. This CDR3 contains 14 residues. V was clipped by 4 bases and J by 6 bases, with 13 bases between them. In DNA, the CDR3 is TGCGCCAGCAGCCCCCGAAGTAGTTTCAATGAGCAGTTCTTC. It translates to CASSPRSSFNEQFF.

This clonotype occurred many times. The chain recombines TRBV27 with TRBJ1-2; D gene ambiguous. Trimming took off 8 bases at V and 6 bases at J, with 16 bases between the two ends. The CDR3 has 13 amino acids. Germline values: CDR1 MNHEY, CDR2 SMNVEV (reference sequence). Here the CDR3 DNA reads TGTGCCAGCTCCAAACGGCCAATTCATGGCTACACCTTC. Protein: CASSKRPIHGYTF.

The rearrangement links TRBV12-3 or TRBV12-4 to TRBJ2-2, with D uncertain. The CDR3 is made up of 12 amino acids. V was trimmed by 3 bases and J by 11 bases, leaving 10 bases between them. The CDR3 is CASSLVRGELFF. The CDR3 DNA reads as TGTGCCAGCAGTTTGGTCCGCGGAGAGCTGTTTTTT.

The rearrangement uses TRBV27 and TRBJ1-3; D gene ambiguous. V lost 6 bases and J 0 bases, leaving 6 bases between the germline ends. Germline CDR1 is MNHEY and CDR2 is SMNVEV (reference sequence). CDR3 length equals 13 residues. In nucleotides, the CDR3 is TGTGCCAGCAGACTCTCCTCTGGAAACACCATATATTTT. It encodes CASRLSSGNTIYF.

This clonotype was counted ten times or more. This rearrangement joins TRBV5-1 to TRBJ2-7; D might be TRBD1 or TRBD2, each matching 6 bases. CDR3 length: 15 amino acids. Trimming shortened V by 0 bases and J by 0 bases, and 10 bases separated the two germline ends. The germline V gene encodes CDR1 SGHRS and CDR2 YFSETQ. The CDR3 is CASSLDREASYEQYF. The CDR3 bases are TGCGCCAGCAGCTTGGACAGGGAGGCCTCCTACGAGCAGTACTTC.

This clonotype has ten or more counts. This chain's CDR3 is CASSNYINQPQHF. CDR3 sequence (DNA): TGTGCCAGCAGTAATTACATTAATCAGCCCCAGCATTTT. The rearrangement joins TRBV28 to TRBJ1-5; D is unclear. The length of the CDR3 is 13 residues. Germline V gene data show CDR1 as MDHEN and CDR2 as SYDVKM. The ends were cut back, 5 bases at V and 4 bases at J, with 9 bases in the middle.

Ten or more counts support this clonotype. DNA for the CDR3: TGCAGTGCTAGGAGGGGCGAACTCACAGATACGCAGTATTTT. It is translated as CSARRGELTDTQYF. This sequence joins TRBV20-1 and TRBJ2-3, with D possibly called TRBD1 or TRBD2 (5 bases each). CDR3 length equals 14 residues. Germline CDR1 DFQATT, CDR2 SNEGSKA (reference sequence). Trimming pared 3 bases from V and 2 bases from J, leaving 12 bases between.

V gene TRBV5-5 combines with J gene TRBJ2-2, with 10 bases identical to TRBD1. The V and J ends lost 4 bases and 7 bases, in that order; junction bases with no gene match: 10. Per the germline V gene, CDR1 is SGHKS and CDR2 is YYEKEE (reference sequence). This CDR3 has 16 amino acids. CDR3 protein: CASSLPGQGVNGELFF. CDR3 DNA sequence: TGTGCCAGCAGCCTGCCCGGACAGGGGGTTAACGGGGAGCTGTTTTTT.

DNA of the CDR3: TGCGCCAGCAGCCGGGACATGAACATTCAGTACTTC. Encoded protein: CASSRDMNIQYF. The chain combines TRBV4-1 with TRBJ2-4, with D possibly being TRBD1 (6 bases). V shed 4 bases and J shed 7 bases, with 8 bases lying between them. The CDR3 consists of 12 residues. Germline CDR1 MGHRA, CDR2 YSYEKL.

The CDR3 here is CASSPLGASGKGLFPGETQYF. In nucleotides, the CDR3 is TGTGCCAGCAGTCCATTAGGGGCTAGCGGGAAGGGTTTGTTTCCCGGAGAGACCCAGTACTTC. The chain couples TRBV28 to TRBJ2-5, with TRBD2 identical over 9 bases. Germline lookup yields CDR1 MDHEN and CDR2 SYDVKM. After removal of 5 bases from V and 4 bases from J, the junction contained 26 bases not matched to a gene. The CDR3 totals 21 residues.

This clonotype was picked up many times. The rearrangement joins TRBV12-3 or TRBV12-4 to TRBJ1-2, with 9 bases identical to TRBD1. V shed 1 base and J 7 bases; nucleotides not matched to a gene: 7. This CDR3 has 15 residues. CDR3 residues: CASSLVQGAGSGYTF. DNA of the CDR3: TGTGCCAGCAGTTTAGTACAGGGGGCAGGTAGTGGCTACACCTTC.

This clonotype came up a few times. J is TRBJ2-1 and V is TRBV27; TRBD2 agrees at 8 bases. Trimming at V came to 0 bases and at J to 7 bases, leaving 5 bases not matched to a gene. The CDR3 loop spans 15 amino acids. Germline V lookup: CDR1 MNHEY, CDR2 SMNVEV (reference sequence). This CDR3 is CASSLSDGRDNEQFF. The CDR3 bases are TGTGCCAGCAGTTTATCGGACGGGAGGGATAATGAGCAGTTCTTC.

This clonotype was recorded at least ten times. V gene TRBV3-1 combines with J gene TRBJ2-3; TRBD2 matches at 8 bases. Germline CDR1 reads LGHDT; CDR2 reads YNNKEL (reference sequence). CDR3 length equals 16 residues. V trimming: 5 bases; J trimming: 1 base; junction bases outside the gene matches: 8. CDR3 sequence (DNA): TGTGCCAGCAGCTTGGGGGCGACTAGCGGCACAGATACGCAGTATTTT. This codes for CASSLGATSGTDTQYF.

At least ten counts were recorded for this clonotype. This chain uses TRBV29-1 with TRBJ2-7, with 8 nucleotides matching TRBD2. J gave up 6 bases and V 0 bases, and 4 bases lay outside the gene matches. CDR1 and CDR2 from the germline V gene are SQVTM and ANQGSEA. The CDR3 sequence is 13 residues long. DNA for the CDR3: TGCAGCGTTGAAGATCGTAGCGGGATCGAGCAGTACTTC. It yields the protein CSVEDRSGIEQYF.

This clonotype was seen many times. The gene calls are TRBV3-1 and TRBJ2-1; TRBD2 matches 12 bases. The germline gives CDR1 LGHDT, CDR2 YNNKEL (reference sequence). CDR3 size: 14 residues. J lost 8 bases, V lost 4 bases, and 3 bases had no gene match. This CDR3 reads CASSPSGRVHEQFF. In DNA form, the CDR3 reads TGTGCCAGCAGCCCTAGCGGGAGGGTCCATGAGCAGTTCTTC.

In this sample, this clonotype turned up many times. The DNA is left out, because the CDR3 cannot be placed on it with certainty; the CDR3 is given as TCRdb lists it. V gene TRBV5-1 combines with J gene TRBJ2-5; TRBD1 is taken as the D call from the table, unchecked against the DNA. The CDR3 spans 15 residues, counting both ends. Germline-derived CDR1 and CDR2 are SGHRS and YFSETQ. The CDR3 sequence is CASSLTFGGQETQYF.

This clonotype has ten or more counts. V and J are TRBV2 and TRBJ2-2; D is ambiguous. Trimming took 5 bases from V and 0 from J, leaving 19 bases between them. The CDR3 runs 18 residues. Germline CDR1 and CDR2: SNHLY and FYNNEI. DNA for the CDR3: TGTGCCAGCAGTCCCAACGGAGACCCTCGCGCGAACACCGGGGAGCTGTTTTTT. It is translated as CASSPNGDPRANTGELFF. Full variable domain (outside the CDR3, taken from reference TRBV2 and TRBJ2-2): EPEVTQTPSHQVTQMGQEVILRCVPISNHLYFYWYRQILGQKVEFLVSFYNNEISEKSEIFDDQFSVERPDGSNFTLKIRSTKLEDSAMYFCASSPNGDPRANTGELFFGEGSRLTVL.

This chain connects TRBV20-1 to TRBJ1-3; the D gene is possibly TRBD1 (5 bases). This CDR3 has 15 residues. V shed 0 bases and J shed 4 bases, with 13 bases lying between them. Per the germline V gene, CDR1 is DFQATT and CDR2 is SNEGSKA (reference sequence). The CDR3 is CSARDLAGDGNTIYF. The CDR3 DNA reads TGCAGTGCTAGAGATCTCGCGGGGGACGGAAACACCATATATTTT.

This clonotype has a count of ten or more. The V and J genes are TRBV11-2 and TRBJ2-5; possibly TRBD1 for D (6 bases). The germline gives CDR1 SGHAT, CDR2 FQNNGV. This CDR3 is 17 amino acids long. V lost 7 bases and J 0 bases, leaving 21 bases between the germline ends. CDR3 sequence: CASILHRDRSYQETQYF. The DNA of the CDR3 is TGTGCCAGCATCCTCCACCGAGACAGGAGTTACCAAGAGACCCAGTACTTC.

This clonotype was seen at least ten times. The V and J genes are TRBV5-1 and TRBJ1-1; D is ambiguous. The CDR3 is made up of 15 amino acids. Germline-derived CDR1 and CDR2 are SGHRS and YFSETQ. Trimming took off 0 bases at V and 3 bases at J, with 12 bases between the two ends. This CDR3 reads CASSLVTNLDTEAFF. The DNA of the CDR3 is TGCGCCAGCAGCTTGGTTACGAACCTAGACACTGAAGCTTTCTTT.

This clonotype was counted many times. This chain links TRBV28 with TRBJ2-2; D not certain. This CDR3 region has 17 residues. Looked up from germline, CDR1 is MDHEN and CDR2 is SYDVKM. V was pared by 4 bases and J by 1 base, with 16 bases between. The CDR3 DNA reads TGTGCCAGCAGTTCCCGAGGCTACGGCCGGAACACCGGGGAGCTGTTTTTT. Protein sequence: CASSSRGYGRNTGELFF.

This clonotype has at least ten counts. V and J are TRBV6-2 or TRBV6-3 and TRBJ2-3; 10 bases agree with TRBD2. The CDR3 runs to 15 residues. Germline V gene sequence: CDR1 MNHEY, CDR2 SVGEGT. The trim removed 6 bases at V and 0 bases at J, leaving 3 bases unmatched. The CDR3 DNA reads TGTGCCAGCAGAGTACTAGCGGGAAGCACAGATACGCAGTATTTT. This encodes CASRVLAGSTDTQYF.

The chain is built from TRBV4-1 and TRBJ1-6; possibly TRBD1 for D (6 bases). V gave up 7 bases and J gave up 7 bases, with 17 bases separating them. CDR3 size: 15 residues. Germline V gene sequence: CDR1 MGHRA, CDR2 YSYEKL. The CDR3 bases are TGCGCCAGCACCACGAGACAGGCCCTCAATTCACCCCTCCACTTT. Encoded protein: CASTTRQALNSPLHF.